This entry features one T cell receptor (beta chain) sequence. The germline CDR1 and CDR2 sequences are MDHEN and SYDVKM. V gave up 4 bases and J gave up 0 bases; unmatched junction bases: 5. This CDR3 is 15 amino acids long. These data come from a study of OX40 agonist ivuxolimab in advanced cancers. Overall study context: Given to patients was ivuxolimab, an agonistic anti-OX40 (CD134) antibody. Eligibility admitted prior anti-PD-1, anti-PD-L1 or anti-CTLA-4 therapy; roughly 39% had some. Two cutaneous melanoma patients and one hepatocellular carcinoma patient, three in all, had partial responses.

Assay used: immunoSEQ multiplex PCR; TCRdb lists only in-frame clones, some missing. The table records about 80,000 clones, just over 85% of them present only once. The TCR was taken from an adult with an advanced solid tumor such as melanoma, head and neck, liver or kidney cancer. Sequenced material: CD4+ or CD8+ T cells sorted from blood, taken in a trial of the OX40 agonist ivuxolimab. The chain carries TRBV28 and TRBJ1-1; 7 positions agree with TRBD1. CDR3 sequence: CASSSPGTVNTEAFF. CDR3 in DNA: TGTGCCAGCAGTTCGCCCGGGACAGTGAACACTGAAGCTTTCTTT.